This TCR beta chain was captured by sequencing in a study of T cells in Graves' hyperthyroidism and ophthalmopathy. What was amplified from RNA transcripts were TCR beta CDR3 regions. With the HTBI primer set, the TCR CDR3 went through a first round of RT-PCR. TCRdb ran MiXCR on the multiplex PCR reads and lists one entry per CDR3 protein. The repertoire holds more than 350,000 distinct CDR3 sequences, with around 15% as singletons. From germline, CDR1 is SGDLS and CDR2 YYNGEE. The CDR3 extends over 15 amino acids. Trimming removed 0 bases from V and 3 bases from J; junction bases left unmatched: 1. Each ophthalmopathy patient scored at least 3 on the Clinical Activity Score and at least 4 on NOSPECS grade, with duration under 3 months. Out of about 10 ml of fresh peripheral blood came the PBMCs.

The sequenced sample consisted of blood. V gene TRBV9 combines with J gene TRBJ2-3; 10 bases align to TRBD2. The sequence was collected from a woman aged 60-75 years with Graves' ophthalmopathy. CDR3 sequence reads: CASSVAAGGTDTQYF. Written as DNA, the CDR3 is TGTGCCAGCAGCGTAGCAGCGGGAGGGACAGATACGCAGTATTTT.